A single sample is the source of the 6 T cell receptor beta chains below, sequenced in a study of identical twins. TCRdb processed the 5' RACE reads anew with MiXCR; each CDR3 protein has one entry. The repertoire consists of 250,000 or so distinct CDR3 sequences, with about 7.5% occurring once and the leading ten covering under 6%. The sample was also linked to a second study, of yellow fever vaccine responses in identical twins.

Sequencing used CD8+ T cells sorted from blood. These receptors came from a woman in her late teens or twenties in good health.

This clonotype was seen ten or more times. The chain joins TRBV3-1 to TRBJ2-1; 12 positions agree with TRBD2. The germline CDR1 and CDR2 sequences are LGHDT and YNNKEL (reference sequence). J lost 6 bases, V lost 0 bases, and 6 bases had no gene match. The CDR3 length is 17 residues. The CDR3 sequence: CASSQDGASGGANEQFF. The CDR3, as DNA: TGTGCCAGCAGCCAAGATGGTGCTAGCGGGGGGGCCAATGAGCAGTTCTTC.

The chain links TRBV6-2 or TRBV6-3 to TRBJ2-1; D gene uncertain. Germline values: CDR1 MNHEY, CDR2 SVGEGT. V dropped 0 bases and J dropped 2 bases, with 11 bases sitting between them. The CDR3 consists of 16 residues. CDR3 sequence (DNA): TGTGCCAGCAGTTACTCGTCCAGGCCCACCTACAATGAGCAGTTCTTC. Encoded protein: CASSYSSRPTYNEQFF.

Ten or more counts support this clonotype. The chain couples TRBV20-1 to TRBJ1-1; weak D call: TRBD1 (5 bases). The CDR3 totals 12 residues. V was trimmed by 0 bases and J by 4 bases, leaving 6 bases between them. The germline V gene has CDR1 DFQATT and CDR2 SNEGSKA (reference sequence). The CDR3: CSAREGGTEAFF. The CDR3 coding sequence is TGCAGTGCTAGAGAGGGGGGCACTGAAGCTTTCTTT.

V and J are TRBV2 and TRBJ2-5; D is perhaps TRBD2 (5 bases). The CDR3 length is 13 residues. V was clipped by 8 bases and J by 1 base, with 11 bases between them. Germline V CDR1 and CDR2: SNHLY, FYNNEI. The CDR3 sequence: CASARGLQETQYF. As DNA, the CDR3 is TGTGCCAGCGCCCGAGGGCTCCAAGAGACCCAGTACTTC.

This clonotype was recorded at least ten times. The CDR3 protein is CASSFVGTSGSSTDTQYF. The CDR3 bases are TGTGCCAGCAGCTTTGTGGGGACTAGCGGGAGTAGCACAGATACGCAGTATTTT. The chain uses TRBV7-3 and TRBJ2-3; 14 bases match TRBD2. Germline CDR1 SGHTA, CDR2 FQGTGA. The junction had 5 bases not matched to a gene; V was cut back by 3 bases and J by 0 bases. The CDR3 sequence is 18 residues long. The complete variable domain, with remaining parts taken from reference TRBV7-3 and TRBJ2-3, reads GAGVSQTPSNKVTEKGKYVELRCDPISGHTALYWYRQSLGQGPEFLIYFQGTGAADDSGLPNDRFFAVRPEGSVSTLKIQRTERGDSAVYLCASSFVGTSGSSTDTQYFGPGTRLTVL.

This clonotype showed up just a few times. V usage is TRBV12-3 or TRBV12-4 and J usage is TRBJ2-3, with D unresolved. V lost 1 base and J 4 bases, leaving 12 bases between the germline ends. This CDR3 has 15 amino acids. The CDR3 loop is CASSLGVSSADTQYF. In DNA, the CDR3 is TGTGCCAGCAGTTTAGGGGTGAGCTCCGCAGATACGCAGTATTTT.